A single sample gave rise to the 23 T cell receptor beta chains below, sequenced in a study of blood T cell repertoires in COVID-19. TCRdb keeps only in-frame clones here, not all; method: immunoSEQ multiplex PCR. The profile shows more than 9,500 clones, approximately 86% of them singletons. Material: peripheral blood. These receptors were obtained from a human donor in a cohort sampled during active COVID-19.

This sequence joins TRBV5-1 and TRBJ1-4; 9 bases agree with TRBD1. With V trimmed by 0 bases and J by 8 bases, 11 bases remained unmatched. The CDR3 has 17 residues. Germline CDR1 and CDR2: SGHRS and YFSETQ. The CDR3, as DNA: TGCGCCAGCAGCTTGGTTGGACAGGGGACTTGGGGAGAAAAACTGTTTTTT. It translates to CASSLVGQGTWGEKLFF.

The J gene is TRBJ2-1, the V gene TRBV5-1; D unresolved. Trimming shortened V by 0 bases and J by 0 bases, and 4 bases separated the two germline ends. The CDR3 is 14 amino acids. The germline CDR1 and CDR2 sequences are SGHRS and YFSETQ. CDR3 DNA: TGCGCCAGCAGCTTGGCTACCTCCTACAATGAGCAGTTCTTC. Amino acid sequence: CASSLATSYNEQFF.

Concerning this clone: The same CDR3 arises from other DNA sequences in this sample as well. V usage is TRBV6-5 and J usage is TRBJ1-5; 8 bases fit TRBD1. The V segment lost 2 bases and the J segment 7 bases; nucleotides outside the gene matches: 4. Germline CDR1 is MNHEY and CDR2 is SVGAGI. The CDR3 covers 14 residues. Here the CDR3 DNA reads TGTGCCAGCAGTTACACCGGACAGGGACAGCCCCAGCATTTT. This translates into CASSYTGQGQPQHF.

This chain uses TRBV28 with TRBJ2-1, with D uncertain. Per germline, CDR1 MDHEN and CDR2 SYDVKM. This CDR3 contains 14 residues. Trimming removed 3 bases at V and 6 bases at J, with 12 bases between. The CDR3 nucleotides are TGTGCCAGCAGTTTTCCCTTAGCCCCCAATGAGCAGTTCTTC. It yields the protein CASSFPLAPNEQFF.

The chain couples TRBV12-2 to TRBJ2-1; TRBD1, the D gene given by the table, was not confirmed from the DNA. TRBV12-2 is classified as a pseudogene. The CDR3 contains 18 residues. The CDR3 bases are TGTGCAAGTCGCTTAGCTTTTCAGGGGTACGACTACTACAATGAGCAGTTCTTC. Encoded protein: CASRLAFQGYDYYNEQFF.

The chain couples TRBV7-3 to TRBJ2-5; TRBD1 aligns across 8 bases. This CDR3 region has 13 residues. In germline, CDR1 is SGHTA, CDR2 FQGTGA. Trimming cost V 4 bases and J 3 bases; bases outside gene matches: 1. CDR3 region: CASSSDREETQYF. Written as DNA, the CDR3 is TGTGCCAGCAGCTCGGACAGGGAAGAGACCCAGTACTTC.

The V gene is TRBV5-1, the J gene TRBJ2-6, with 9 bases that match TRBD1. Germline V CDR1 and CDR2: SGHRS, YFSETQ. Losses at the gene ends were 3 bases for V and 5 bases for J; bases not matched to a gene: 12. There are 18 residues in the CDR3. The CDR3 DNA reads TGCGCCAGCAGCTCTCAGGGACAGGGCCTCGGTCGGGCCAACGTCCTGACTTTC. It yields the protein CASSSQGQGLGRANVLTF.

About this clone: A read error may produce the germline difference seen at one junction end. J is TRBJ1-1 and V is TRBV11-3; TRBD1 agrees at 7 bases. Germline V gene sequence: CDR1 SGHNT, CDR2 YENEEA. The CDR3 has 13 residues. CDR3 coding DNA: TGTGCCAGCAGCCTAGACAGGGCAACTGAAGCTTTCTTT. It specifies CASSLDRATEAFF.

This rearrangement joins TRBV7-2 to TRBJ2-1; TRBD1 might be the D (6 bases). The CDR3 sequence is 14 residues long. The V and J ends lost 5 bases and 10 bases respectively, with 18 bases between them. Germline V CDR1 and CDR2: SGHTA, FQGNSA. The chain's CDR3 is CASSTQGQPQEQFF. In nucleotides, the CDR3 is TGTGCCAGCAGCACCCAAGGACAGCCCCAGGAGCAGTTCTTC.

The table lists this clone with a count of one. With a much larger clone just one base away, this may be a read error. This rearrangement joins TRBV7-9 to TRBJ2-3; 11 nucleotides match TRBD1. V shed 4 bases, J shed 5 bases, and the junction held 5 bases outside the gene matches. This CDR3 has 15 residues. Looked up from germline, CDR1 is SEHNR and CDR2 is FQNEAQ (reference sequence). The CDR3 reads CASSWGQGEGDTQYF. CDR3 sequence (DNA): TGTGCCAGCAGCTGGGGACAGGGGGAGGGAGATACGCAGTATTTT.

V and J are TRBV3-1 (or the pseudogene TRBV3-2) and TRBJ2-1; possible D gene TRBD2, 5 bases. Germline V gene data show CDR1 as LGHDT and CDR2 as YNNKEL (reference sequence). V was cut by 4 bases and J by 0 bases, with 13 bases left in between. This CDR3 is built from 16 residues. The CDR3 DNA follows: TGTGCCAGCAGCCGACCTAGCACCGGCTCCTACAATGAGCAGTTCTTC. This sequence encodes CASSRPSTGSYNEQFF.

This chain joins TRBV6-5 and TRBJ1-2; D is perhaps TRBD1 (6 bases). Germline V gene lookup returns CDR1 MNHEY and CDR2 SVGAGI. The CDR3 has 12 amino acids. V was clipped by 6 bases and J by 8 bases, with 13 bases between them. CDR3 nucleotides: TGTGCCAGCAGGAATACAGGGATCGGCTACACCTTC. It yields the protein CASRNTGIGYTF.

The chain has TRBV27 and TRBJ2-3, with 8 bases that match TRBD2. The length of the CDR3 is 15 residues. CDR1 is MNHEY, CDR2 SMNVEV, per germline (reference sequence). Trimming cost V 1 base and J 6 bases; bases outside gene matches: 6. In DNA form, the CDR3 reads TGTGCCAGCAGTTTATGGCGGGGGGCGGCTGATACGCAGTATTTT. Translating gives CASSLWRGAADTQYF.

V gene TRBV10-3 combines with J gene TRBJ2-3; D uncertain. From germline, CDR1 is ENHRY and CDR2 SYGVKD. CDR3 length: 15 amino acids. V shed 11 bases and J shed 2 bases, with 20 bases lying between them. CDR3 sequence reads: CAAIRTFVDTDTQYF. The CDR3 DNA is TGTGCCGCAATAAGAACCTTTGTAGACACAGATACGCAGTATTTT.

This clone was seen just once. The V and J genes are TRBV6-5 and TRBJ1-1; 8 bases map to TRBD1. V was pared by 2 bases and J by 10 bases, with 6 bases of the junction left unmatched. CDR1 and CDR2 from the germline V gene are MNHEY and SVGAGI. The CDR3 length is 13 residues. CDR3 nucleotides: TGTGCCAGCAGTTACGGGGTTGACAGGGGAGCTTTCTTT. Its translation: CASSYGVDRGAFF.

J is TRBJ2-1 and V is TRBV24-1; the D gene is possibly TRBD1 (6 bases). Trimming left V 3 bases short and J 1 base short, with 12 bases between. CDR1 KGHDR and CDR2 SFDVKD come from the germline V gene. The length of the CDR3 is 16 residues. CDR3 sequence: CATSDPGQGSYNEQFF. CDR3 sequence (DNA): TGTGCCACCAGTGATCCGGGGCAGGGGTCCTACAATGAGCAGTTCTTC.

The rearrangement uses TRBV28 and TRBJ1-1, with 8 positions matching TRBD1. CDR1 and CDR2 from the germline V gene are MDHEN and SYDVKM. V trimming: 3 bases; J trimming: 2 bases; junction bases outside the gene matches: 2. The CDR3 consists of 14 residues. The CDR3: CASSFPGGNTEAFF. The CDR3 nucleotides read TGTGCCAGCAGTTTCCCAGGGGGCAACACTGAAGCTTTCTTT.

The chain uses TRBV7-6 and TRBJ1-3; TRBD1 agrees at 10 bases. Trimming at V came to 7 bases and at J to 7 bases, leaving 1 base not matched to a gene. Per the germline V gene, CDR1 is SGHVS and CDR2 is FNYEAQ. CDR3 length: 12 amino acids. The chain's CDR3 is CASKDRGNTIYF. The CDR3, as DNA: TGTGCCAGCAAGGACAGGGGGAACACCATATATTTT. Combining the CDR3 with reference TRBV7-6 and TRBJ1-3 gives the whole variable domain GAGVSQSPRYKVTKRGQDVALRCDPISGHVSLYWYRQALGQGPEFLTYFNYEAQQDKSGLPNDRFSAERPEGSISTLTIQRTEQRDSAMYRCASKDRGNTIYFGEGSWLTVV.

V gene TRBV5-1 combines with J gene TRBJ1-6, with 11 positions matching TRBD1. The V segment lost 3 bases and the J segment 8 bases; nucleotides outside the gene matches: 1. CDR1 SGHRS and CDR2 YFSETQ come from the germline V gene. The CDR3 is 14 amino acids. CDR3 region: CASSWGQGDSPLHF. The CDR3 bases are TGCGCCAGCAGCTGGGGACAGGGGGATTCACCCCTCCACTTT. Variable domain in full (rest from reference TRBV5-1 and TRBJ1-6): KAGVTQTPRYLIKTRGQQVTLSCSPISGHRSVSWYQQTPGQGLQFLFEYFSETQRNKGNFPGRFSGRQFSNSRSEMNVSTLELGDSALYLCASSWGQGDSPLHFGNGTRLTVT.

Only one count was recorded for this clone. CDR3 loop: CASSDTGGDYGYTF. As DNA, the CDR3 is TGTGCCAGCAGTGACACAGGGGGAGACTATGGCTACACCTTC. V and J are TRBV6-1 and TRBJ1-2, with 8 bases identical to TRBD1. Germline CDR1 is MNHNS and CDR2 is SASEGT. The CDR3 totals 14 residues. J lost 3 bases, V lost 3 bases, and 3 bases had no gene match.

The rearrangement links TRBV14 to TRBJ2-6, with D hard to call. CDR1 and CDR2 (germline): SGHDN, FVKESK. The CDR3 is made up of 16 amino acids. The V end was cut by 4 bases, the J end by 0 bases, with 10 bases between. DNA of the CDR3: TGTGCCAGCAGCCCCCTGTACAGCTCTGGGGCCAACGTCCTGACTTTC. Translating it yields CASSPLYSSGANVLTF.

There are a few counts of this clone. The chain recombines TRBV3-1 (or the pseudogene TRBV3-2) with TRBJ1-5, with TRBD1 matching over 9 bases. The CDR3 totals 15 residues. V lost 4 bases, J lost 4 bases, and 5 bases stayed unmatched. Germline CDR1 and CDR2: LGHDT and YNNKEL (reference sequence). CDR3 sequence (DNA): TGTGCCAGCAGCCGATCCGGGACAGGGAATCAGCCCCAGCATTTT. The encoded protein is CASSRSGTGNQPQHF.

This chain connects TRBV6-5 to TRBJ1-2, with 9 bases fitting TRBD1. Trimming took 7 bases from V and 0 from J; bases not matched to a gene: 6. This CDR3 is 15 amino acids long. CDR1 is MNHEY and CDR2 is SVGAGI in the germline V gene. CDR3 in amino acids: CASTPGQGPNYGYTF. Written as DNA, the CDR3 is TGTGCCAGCACCCCGGGACAGGGACCTAACTATGGCTACACCTTC.